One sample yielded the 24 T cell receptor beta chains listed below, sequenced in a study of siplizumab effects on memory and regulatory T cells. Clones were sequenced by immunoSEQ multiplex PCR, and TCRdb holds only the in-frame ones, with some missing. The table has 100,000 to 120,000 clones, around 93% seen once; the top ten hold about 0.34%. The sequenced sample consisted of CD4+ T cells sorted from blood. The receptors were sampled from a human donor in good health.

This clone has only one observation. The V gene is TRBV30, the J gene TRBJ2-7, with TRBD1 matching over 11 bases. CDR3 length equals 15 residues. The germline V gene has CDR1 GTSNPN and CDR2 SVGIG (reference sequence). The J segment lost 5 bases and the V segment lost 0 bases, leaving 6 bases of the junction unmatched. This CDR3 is CAWSVGTGGLHEQYF. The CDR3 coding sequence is TGTGCCTGGAGTGTAGGGACAGGGGGTCTCCACGAGCAGTACTTC.

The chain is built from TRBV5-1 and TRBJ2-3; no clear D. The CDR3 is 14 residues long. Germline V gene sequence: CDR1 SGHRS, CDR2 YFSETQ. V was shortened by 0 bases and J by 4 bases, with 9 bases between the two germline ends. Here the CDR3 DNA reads TGCGCCAGCAGCTTGGGCCAGGTGGCAGATACGCAGTATTTT. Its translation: CASSLGQVADTQYF.

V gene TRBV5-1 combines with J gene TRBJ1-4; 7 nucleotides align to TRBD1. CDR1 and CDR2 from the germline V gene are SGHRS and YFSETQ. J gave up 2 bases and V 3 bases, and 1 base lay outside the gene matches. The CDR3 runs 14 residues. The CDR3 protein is CASSWGQTNEKLFF. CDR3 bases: TGCGCCAGCAGCTGGGGACAGACTAATGAAAAACTGTTTTTT. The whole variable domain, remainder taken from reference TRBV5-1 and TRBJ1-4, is KAGVTQTPRYLIKTRGQQVTLSCSPISGHRSVSWYQQTPGQGLQFLFEYFSETQRNKGNFPGRFSGRQFSNSRSEMNVSTLELGDSALYLCASSWGQTNEKLFFGSGTQLSVL.

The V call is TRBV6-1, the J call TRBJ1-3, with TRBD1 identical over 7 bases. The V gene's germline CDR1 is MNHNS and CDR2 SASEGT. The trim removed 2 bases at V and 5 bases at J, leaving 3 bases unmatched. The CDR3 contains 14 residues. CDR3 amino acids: CASSEWTGRNTIYF. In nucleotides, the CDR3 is TGTGCCAGCAGTGAATGGACAGGCAGAAACACCATATATTTT.

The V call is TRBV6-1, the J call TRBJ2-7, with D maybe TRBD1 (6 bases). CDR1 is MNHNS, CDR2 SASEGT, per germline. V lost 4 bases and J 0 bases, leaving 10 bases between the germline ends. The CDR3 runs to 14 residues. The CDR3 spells CASSGQASSYEQYF. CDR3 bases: TGTGCCAGCAGTGGACAGGCGAGCTCCTACGAGCAGTACTTC.

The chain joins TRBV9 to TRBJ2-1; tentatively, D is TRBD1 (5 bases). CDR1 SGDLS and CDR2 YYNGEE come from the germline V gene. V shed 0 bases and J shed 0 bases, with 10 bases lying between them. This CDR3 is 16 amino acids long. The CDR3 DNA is TGTGCCAGCAGCGTAGGTCAGGGAAGCTCCTACAATGAGCAGTTCTTC. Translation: CASSVGQGSSYNEQFF.

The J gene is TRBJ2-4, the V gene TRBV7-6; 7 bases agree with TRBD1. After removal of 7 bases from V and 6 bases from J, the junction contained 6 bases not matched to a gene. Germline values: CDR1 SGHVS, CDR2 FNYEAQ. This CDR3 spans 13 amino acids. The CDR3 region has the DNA TGTGCCAGCAATTCCGGGACAGTAAACATTCAGTACTTC. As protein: CASNSGTVNIQYF. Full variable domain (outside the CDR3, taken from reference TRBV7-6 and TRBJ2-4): GAGVSQSPRYKVTKRGQDVALRCDPISGHVSLYWYRQALGQGPEFLTYFNYEAQQDKSGLPNDRFSAERPEGSISTLTIQRTEQRDSAMYRCASNSGTVNIQYFGAGTRLSVL.

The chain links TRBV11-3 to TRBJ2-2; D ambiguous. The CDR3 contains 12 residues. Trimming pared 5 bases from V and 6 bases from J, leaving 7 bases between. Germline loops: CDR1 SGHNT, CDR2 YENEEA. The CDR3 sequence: CASSREAGELFF. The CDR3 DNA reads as TGTGCCAGCAGCCGTGAGGCCGGGGAGCTGTTTTTT.

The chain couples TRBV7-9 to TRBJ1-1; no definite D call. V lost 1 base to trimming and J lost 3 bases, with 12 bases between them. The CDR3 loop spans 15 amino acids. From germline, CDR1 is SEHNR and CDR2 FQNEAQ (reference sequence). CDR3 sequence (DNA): TGTGCCAGCAGCTTAGTTTCAGGTGTTCACACTGAAGCTTTCTTT. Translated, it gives CASSLVSGVHTEAFF.

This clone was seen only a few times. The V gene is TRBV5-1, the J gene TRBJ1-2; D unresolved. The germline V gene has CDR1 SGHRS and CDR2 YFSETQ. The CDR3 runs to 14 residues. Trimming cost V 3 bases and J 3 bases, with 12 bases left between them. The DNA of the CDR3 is TGCGCCAGCAGCTGGGCGGGCGGGGACTATGGCTACACCTTC. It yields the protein CASSWAGGDYGYTF.

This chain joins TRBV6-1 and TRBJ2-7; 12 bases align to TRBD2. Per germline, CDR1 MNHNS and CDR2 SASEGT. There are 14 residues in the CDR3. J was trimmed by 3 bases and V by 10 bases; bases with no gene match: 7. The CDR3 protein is CATGRLAGDYEQYF. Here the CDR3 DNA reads TGTGCCACGGGTAGACTAGCGGGGGACTACGAGCAGTACTTC.

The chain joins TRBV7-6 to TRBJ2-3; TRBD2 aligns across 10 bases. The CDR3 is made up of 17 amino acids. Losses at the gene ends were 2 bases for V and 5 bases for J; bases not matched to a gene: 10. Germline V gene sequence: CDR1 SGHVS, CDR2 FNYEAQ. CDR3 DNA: TGTGCCAGCAGCTTAAGGAGCGGGAGGGCCGGGGGAGATACGCAGTATTTT. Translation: CASSLRSGRAGGDTQYF.

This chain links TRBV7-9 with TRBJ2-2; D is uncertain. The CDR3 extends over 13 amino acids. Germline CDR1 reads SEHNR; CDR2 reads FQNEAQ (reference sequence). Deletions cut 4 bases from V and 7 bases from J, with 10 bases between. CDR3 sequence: CASSSWTDGELFF. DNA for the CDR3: TGTGCCAGCAGCTCCTGGACGGACGGGGAGCTGTTTTTT.

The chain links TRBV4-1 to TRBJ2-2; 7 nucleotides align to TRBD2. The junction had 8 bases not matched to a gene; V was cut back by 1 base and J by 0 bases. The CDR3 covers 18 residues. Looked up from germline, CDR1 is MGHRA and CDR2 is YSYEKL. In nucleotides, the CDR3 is TGCGCCAGCAGCCAAGCGCCCCCAGGGAGGGCGAACACCGGGGAGCTGTTTTTT. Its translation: CASSQAPPGRANTGELFF.

The CDR3 is CASSLHHTGLAGDTQYF. For the CDR3, the DNA is TGTGCCAGCAGTCTACACCACACTGGACTAGCTGGGGATACGCAGTATTTT. This chain uses TRBV7-9 with TRBJ2-3, with 8 positions matching TRBD2. CDR1 and CDR2 from the germline V gene are SEHNR and FQNEAQ (reference sequence). The CDR3 length is 17 residues. J was trimmed by 6 bases and V by 6 bases; bases with no gene match: 17.

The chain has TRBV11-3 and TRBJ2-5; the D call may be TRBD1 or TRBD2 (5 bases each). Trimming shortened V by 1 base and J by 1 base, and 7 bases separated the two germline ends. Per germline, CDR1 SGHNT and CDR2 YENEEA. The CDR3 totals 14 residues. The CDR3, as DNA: TGTGCCAGCAGCTTAGCCGGGACCCAAGAGACCCAGTACTTC. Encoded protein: CASSLAGTQETQYF.

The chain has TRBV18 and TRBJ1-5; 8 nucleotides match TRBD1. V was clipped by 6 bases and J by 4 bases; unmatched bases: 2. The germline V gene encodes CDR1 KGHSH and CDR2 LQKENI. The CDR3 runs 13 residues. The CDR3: CASSGQANQPQHF. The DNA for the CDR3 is TGTGCCAGCTCGGGACAGGCTAATCAGCCCCAGCATTTT.

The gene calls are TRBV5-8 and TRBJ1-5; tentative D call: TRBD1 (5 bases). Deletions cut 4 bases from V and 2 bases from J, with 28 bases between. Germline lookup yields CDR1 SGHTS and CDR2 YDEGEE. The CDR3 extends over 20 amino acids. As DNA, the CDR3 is TGTGCCAGCAGCCTTTCACGCCCGGGACGTACGTCAAGAGGCAATCAGCCCCAGCATTTT. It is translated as CASSLSRPGRTSRGNQPQHF.

The CDR3 region has the DNA TGTGCCAGCAAGTTTATCGACTATGGCTACACCTTC. Protein sequence: CASKFIDYGYTF. This sequence joins TRBV6-1 and TRBJ1-2; no clear D gene. Germline CDR1 is MNHNS and CDR2 is SASEGT. The CDR3 has 12 residues. Trimming removed 7 bases from V and 3 bases from J, with 9 bases in between.

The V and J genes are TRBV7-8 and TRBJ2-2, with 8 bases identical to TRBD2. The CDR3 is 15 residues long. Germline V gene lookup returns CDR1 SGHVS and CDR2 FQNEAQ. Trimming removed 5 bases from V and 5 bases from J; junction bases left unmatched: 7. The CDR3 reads CASSPSGGRTGELFF. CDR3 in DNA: TGTGCCAGCAGCCCTTCGGGGGGGCGAACCGGGGAGCTGTTTTTT.

The CDR3 nucleotides read TGTGCCAGCTCACCGTTCTTCGGAGCGAGCTCCTACGAGCAGTACTTC. It translates to CASSPFFGASSYEQYF. The chain employs TRBV18 and TRBJ2-7; D is unresolved. The V gene lost 3 bases and the J gene lost 0 bases, with 15 bases spanning the gap. This CDR3 comprises 16 residues. In germline, CDR1 is KGHSH, CDR2 LQKENI. Full variable domain (remainder filled in from reference TRBV18 and TRBJ2-7): NAGVMQNPRHLVRRRGQEARLRCSPMKGHSHVYWYRQLPEEGLKFMVYLQKENIIDESGMPKERFSAEFPKEGPSILRIQQVVRGDSAAYFCASSPFFGASSYEQYFGPGTRLTVT.

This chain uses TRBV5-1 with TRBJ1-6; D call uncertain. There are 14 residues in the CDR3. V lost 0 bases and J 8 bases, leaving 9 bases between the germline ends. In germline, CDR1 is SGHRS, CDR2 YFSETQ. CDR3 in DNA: TGCGCCAGCAGCTTGGTTCCCCGGGATTCACCCCTCCACTTT. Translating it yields CASSLVPRDSPLHF.

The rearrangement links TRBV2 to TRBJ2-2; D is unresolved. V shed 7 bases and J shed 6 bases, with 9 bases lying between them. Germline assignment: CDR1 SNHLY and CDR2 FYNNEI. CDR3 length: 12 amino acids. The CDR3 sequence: CASTRRPGELFF. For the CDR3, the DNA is TGTGCCAGCACCAGACGGCCCGGGGAGCTGTTTTTT.

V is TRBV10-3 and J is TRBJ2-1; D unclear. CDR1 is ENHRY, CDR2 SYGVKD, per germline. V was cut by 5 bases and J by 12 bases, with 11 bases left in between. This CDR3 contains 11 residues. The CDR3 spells CAISKEGSQFF. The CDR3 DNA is TGTGCCATCAGTAAAGAAGGGTCGCAGTTCTTC.